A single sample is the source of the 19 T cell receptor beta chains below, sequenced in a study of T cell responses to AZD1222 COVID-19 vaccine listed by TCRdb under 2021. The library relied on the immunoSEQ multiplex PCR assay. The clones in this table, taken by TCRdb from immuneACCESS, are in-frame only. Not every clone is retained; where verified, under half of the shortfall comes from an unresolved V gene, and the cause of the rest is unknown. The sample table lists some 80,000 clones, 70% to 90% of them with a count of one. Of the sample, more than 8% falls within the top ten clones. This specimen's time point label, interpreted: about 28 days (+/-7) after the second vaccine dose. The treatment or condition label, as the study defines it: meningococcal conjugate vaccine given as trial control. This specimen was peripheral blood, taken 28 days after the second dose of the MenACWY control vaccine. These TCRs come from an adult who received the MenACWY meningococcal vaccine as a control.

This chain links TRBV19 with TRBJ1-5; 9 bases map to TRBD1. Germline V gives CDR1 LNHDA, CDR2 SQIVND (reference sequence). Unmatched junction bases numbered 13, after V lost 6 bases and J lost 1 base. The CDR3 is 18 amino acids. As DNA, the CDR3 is TGTGCCAGTAGCCTACTACAGGGGGCCGGGCGGAGCAATCAGCCCCAGCATTTT. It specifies CASSLLQGAGRSNQPQHF.

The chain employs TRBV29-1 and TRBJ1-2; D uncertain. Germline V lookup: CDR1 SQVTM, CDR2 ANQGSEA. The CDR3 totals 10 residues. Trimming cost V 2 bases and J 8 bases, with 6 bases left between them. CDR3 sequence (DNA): TGCAGCGTTGAATTGGGGGGCTACACCTTC. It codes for CSVELGGYTF.

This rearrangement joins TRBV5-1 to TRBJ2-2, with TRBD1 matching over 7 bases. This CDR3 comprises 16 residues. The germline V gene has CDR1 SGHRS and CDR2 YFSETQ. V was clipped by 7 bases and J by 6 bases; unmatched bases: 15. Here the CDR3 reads CASALGSRGLAGELFF. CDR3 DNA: TGCGCCAGCGCCTTGGGCAGCAGGGGGTTGGCCGGGGAGCTGTTTTTT. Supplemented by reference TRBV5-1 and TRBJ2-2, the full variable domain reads KAGVTQTPRYLIKTRGQQVTLSCSPISGHRSVSWYQQTPGQGLQFLFEYFSETQRNKGNFPGRFSGRQFSNSRSEMNVSTLELGDSALYLCASALGSRGLAGELFFGEGSRLTVL.

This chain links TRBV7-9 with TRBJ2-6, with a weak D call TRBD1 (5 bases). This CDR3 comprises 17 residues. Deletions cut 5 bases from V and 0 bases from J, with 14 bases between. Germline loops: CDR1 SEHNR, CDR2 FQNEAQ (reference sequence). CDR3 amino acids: CASSTRQFSSGANVLTF. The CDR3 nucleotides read TGTGCCAGCAGCACCAGACAGTTTAGCTCTGGGGCCAACGTCCTGACTTTC. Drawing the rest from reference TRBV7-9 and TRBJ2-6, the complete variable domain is DTGVSQNPRHKITKRGQNVTFRCDPISEHNRLYWYRQTLGQGPEFLTYFQNEAQLEKSRLLSDRFSAERPKGSFSTLEIQRTEQGDSAMYLCASSTRQFSSGANVLTFGAGSRLTVL.

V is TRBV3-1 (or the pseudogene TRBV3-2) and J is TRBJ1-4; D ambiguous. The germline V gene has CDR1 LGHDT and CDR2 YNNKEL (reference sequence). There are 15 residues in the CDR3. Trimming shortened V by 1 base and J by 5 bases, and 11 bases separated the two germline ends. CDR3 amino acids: CASSQVGNGNEKLFF. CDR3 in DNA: TGTGCCAGCAGCCAAGTGGGGAACGGAAATGAAAAACTGTTTTTT.

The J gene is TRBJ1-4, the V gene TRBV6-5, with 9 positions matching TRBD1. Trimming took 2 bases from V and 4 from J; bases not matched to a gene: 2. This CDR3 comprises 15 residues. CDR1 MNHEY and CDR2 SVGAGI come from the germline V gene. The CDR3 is CASSYKDRGNEKLFF. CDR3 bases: TGTGCCAGCAGTTACAAGGACAGGGGTAATGAAAAACTGTTTTTT.

CDR3 residues: CASTPDRRSMWNEQFF. In DNA, the CDR3 is TGTGCCAGTACCCCGGACAGGCGCTCTATGTGGAATGAGCAGTTCTTC. The chain uses TRBV19 and TRBJ2-1; the match to TRBD1 covers 7 bases. This CDR3 has 16 residues. V was clipped by 7 bases and J by 7 bases; unmatched bases: 16. Germline V gives CDR1 LNHDA, CDR2 SQIVND (reference sequence).

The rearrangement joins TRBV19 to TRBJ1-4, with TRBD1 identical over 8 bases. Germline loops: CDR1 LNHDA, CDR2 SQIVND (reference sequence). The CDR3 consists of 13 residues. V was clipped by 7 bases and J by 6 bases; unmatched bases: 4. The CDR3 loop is CASTGQVDEKLFF. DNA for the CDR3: TGTGCCAGTACGGGACAGGTCGATGAAAAACTGTTTTTT.

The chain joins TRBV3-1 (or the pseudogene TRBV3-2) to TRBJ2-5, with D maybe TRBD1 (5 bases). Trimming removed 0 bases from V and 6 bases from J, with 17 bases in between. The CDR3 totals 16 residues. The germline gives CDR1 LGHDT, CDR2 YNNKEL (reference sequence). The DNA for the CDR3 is TGTGCCAGCAGCCAAGAGCAATGGGCAGGGATGAAGACCCAGTACTTC. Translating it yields CASSQEQWAGMKTQYF.

For the CDR3, the DNA is TGTGCCTGGGGGAAACAGGGGAAGGATCAGCCCCAGCATTTT. Encoded protein: CAWGKQGKDQPQHF. The chain has TRBV30 and TRBJ1-5; the match to TRBD1 covers 7 bases. This CDR3 has 14 residues. Germline lookup yields CDR1 GTSNPN and CDR2 SVGIG (reference sequence). Trimming at V came to 5 bases and at J to 5 bases, leaving 9 bases not matched to a gene.

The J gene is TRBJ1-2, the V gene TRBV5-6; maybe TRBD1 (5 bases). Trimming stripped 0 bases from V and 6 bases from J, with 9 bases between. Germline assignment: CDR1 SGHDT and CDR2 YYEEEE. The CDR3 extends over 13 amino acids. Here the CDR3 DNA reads TGTGCCAGCAGCTTGGTGGGGCAGGATGGCTACACCTTC. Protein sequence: CASSLVGQDGYTF.

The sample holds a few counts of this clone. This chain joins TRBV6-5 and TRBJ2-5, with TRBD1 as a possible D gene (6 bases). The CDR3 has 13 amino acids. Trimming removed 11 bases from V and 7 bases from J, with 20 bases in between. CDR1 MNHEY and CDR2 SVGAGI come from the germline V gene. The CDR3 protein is CAHGQTWEVTQYF. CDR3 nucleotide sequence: TGTGCCCACGGACAGACTTGGGAAGTGACCCAGTACTTC.

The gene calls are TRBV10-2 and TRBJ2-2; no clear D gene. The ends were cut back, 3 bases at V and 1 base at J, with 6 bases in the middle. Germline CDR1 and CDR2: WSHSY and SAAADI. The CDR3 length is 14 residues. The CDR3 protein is CASSENLNTGELFF. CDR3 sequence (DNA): TGCGCCAGCAGTGAAAACCTGAACACCGGGGAGCTGTTTTTT.

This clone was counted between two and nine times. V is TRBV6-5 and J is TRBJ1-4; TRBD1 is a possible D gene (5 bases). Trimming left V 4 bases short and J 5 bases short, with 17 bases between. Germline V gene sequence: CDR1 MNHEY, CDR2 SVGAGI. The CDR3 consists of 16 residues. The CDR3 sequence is CASSSLSRVGNEKLFF. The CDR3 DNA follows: TGTGCCAGCAGTTCGCTCTCCAGGGTAGGGAATGAAAAACTGTTTTTT.

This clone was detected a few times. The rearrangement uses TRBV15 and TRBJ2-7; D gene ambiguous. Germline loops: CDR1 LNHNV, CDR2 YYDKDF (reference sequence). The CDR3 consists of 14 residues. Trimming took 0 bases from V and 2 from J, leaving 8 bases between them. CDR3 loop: CATSRDSATYEQYF. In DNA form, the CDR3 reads TGTGCCACCAGCAGAGATTCAGCGACCTACGAGCAGTACTTC.

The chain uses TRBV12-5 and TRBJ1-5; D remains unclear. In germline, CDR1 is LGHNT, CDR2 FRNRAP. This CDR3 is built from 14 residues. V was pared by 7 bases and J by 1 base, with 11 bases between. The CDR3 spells CASAPASSNQPQHF. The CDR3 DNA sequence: TGTGCTAGTGCCCCCGCCAGCAGCAATCAGCCCCAGCATTTT.

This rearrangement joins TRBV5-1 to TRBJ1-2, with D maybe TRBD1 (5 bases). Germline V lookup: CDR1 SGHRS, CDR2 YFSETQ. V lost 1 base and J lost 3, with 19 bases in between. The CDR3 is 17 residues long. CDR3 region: CASSLRRSGPEDYGYTF. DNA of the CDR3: TGCGCCAGCAGCTTGAGGAGATCAGGGCCGGAGGACTATGGCTACACCTTC.

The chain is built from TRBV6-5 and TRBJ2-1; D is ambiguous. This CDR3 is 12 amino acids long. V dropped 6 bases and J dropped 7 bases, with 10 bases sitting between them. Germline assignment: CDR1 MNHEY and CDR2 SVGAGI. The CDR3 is CASRTLGNEQFF. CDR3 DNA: TGTGCCAGCAGGACTCTGGGGAATGAGCAGTTCTTC.

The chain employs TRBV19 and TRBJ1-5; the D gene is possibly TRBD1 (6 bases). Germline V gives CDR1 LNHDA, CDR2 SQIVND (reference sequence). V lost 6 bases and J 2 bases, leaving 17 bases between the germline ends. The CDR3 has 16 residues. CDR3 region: CASRLAGALGNQPQHF. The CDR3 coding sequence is TGTGCCAGTAGGCTTGCGGGGGCTCTGGGCAATCAGCCCCAGCATTTT.